This TCR beta chain derives from a study of Ad26.COV2.S vaccination and SARS-CoV-2 variants. Stated treatment: around 19 received Ad26.COV2.S at low or high dose, single or two shots; 5 received placebo; per-sample allocation not given. Collection of the samples took place on day 63 after the first injection of vaccine or placebo. In this sample, this clone turned up once. Sequencing used immunoSEQ multiplex PCR; TCRdb keeps in-frame clones, though not all of them. The sample has about 370,000 clones; more than 85% are singletons. The CDR3 is 12 residues long. CDR1 and CDR2 from the germline V gene are SGHRS and YFSETQ. Trimming shortened V by 5 bases and J by 1 base, and 6 bases separated the two germline ends.

This receptor was taken from a person aged 18-60 years who received the Ad26.COV2.S COVID-19 vaccine or a placebo. This specimen consisted of peripheral blood, obtained in a trial of Ad26.COV2.S vaccine versus placebo. V and J are TRBV5-1 and TRBJ1-1; D unresolved. The CDR3 here is CASRAGNTEAFF. DNA of the CDR3: TGCGCCAGCAGGGCAGGGAACACTGAAGCTTTCTTT.